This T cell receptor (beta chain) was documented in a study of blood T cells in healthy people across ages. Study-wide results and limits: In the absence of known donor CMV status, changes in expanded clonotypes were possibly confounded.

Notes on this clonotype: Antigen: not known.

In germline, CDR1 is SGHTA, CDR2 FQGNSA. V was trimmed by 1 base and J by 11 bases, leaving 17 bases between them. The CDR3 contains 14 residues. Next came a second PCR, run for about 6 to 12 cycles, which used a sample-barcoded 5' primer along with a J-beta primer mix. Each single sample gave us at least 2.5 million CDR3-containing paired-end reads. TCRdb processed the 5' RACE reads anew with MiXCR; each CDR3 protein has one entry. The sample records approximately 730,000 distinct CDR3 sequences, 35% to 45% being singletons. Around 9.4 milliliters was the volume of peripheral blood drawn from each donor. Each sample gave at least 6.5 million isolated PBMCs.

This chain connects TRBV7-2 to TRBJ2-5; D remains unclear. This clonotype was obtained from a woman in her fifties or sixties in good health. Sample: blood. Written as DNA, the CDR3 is TGTGCCAGCAGCTTAGGGTCCGGATTGAATGAGCAGTACTTC. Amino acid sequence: CASSLGSGLNEQYF.